A single sample is the source of the 23 T cell receptor beta chains below, sequenced in a study of blood T cells in healthy people across ages. Through a sample-barcoded 5' primer and a J-beta primer mix, a second PCR was run for about 7 to 12 cycles. Each CDR3 protein is one row after TCRdb ran MiXCR on the 5' RACE reads. In the table there are some 1,800,000 distinct CDR3 sequences, about 39% of which are singletons. What was sequenced was blood. All receptors derive from a human donor in good health.

This chain connects TRBV5-1 to TRBJ1-2; D uncertain. CDR3 size: 14 residues. V lost 0 bases and J 3 bases, leaving 9 bases between the germline ends. From germline, CDR1 is SGHRS and CDR2 YFSETQ. The chain's CDR3 is CASSLESLDYGYTF. DNA for the CDR3: TGCGCCAGCAGCTTGGAATCCCTTGACTATGGCTACACCTTC.

A word on this clonotype: A much larger clone sits a single nucleotide away, making a read error possible. CDR3 amino acids: CASSPVGGNIQYF. Here the CDR3 DNA reads TGTGCCAGCAGCCCCGTGGGGGGAAACATTCAGTACTTC. The rearrangement joins TRBV7-2 to TRBJ2-4; possible D gene TRBD2, 6 bases. The CDR3 runs to 13 residues. Germline V gives CDR1 SGHTA, CDR2 FQGNSA. Trimming took 5 bases from V and 6 from J, leaving 11 bases between them.

V gene TRBV4-2 combines with J gene TRBJ2-3; D could derive from TRBD1 or TRBD2 (6 bases each). V was shortened by 5 bases and J by 0 bases, with 18 bases between the two germline ends. This CDR3 has 17 residues. The germline CDR1 and CDR2 sequences are LGHNA and YNFKEQ. The CDR3 region has the DNA TGTGCCAGCAGCTCCCAATATACAGGGACTAGCACAGATACGCAGTATTTT. It specifies CASSSQYTGTSTDTQYF.

This clonotype was found many times. Compared with germline, one end of the junction differs, possibly owing to a read error. The genes are TRBV5-1 and TRBJ2-1, with 11 bases identical to TRBD2. CDR1 is SGHRS, CDR2 YFSETQ, per germline. There are 17 residues in the CDR3. CDR3 loop: CASSFGLAGSSYNEQFF. The CDR3 coding sequence is TGTGCCAGCAGTTTCGGACTAGCGGGTAGCTCCTACAATGAGCAGTTCTTC. Full variable domain (outside the CDR3, taken from reference TRBV5-1 and TRBJ2-1): KAGVTQTPRYLIKTRGQQVTLSCSPISGHRSVSWYQQTPGQGLQFLFEYFSETQRNKGNFPGRFSGRQFSNSRSEMNVSTLELGDSALYLCASSFGLAGSSYNEQFFGPGTRLTVL.

This clonotype showed up just a few times. The chain links TRBV6-5 to TRBJ1-2; D gene uncertain. Trimming cost V 0 bases and J 2 bases, with 19 bases left between them. CDR1 MNHEY and CDR2 SVGAGI come from the germline V gene. CDR3 length: 18 residues. The CDR3: CASSYSYLGVLGNYGYTF. The CDR3 DNA reads TGTGCCAGCAGTTACTCCTATCTTGGGGTATTAGGGAACTATGGCTACACCTTC.

There are many counts of this clonotype. The genes are TRBV6-5 and TRBJ2-7; D is undetermined. The CDR3 runs 11 residues. Germline loops: CDR1 MNHEY, CDR2 SVGAGI. V lost 3 bases and J 7 bases, leaving 7 bases between the germline ends. For the CDR3, the DNA is TGTGCCAGCAGTTATAGGCGAGAGCAGTACTTC. Translating gives CASSYRREQYF.

This chain joins TRBV7-3 and TRBJ2-3; D not resolved. Looked up from germline, CDR1 is SGHTA and CDR2 is FQGTGA. The CDR3 extends over 15 amino acids. V lost 2 bases, J lost 0 bases, and 9 bases lay in between. CDR3 loop: CASSLWAASTDTQYF. The DNA of the CDR3 is TGTGCCAGCAGCTTATGGGCAGCTAGCACAGATACGCAGTATTTT.

The CDR3 bases are TGTGCCATCAGCGGGGGGGCAGGGGATGATGGCTACACCTTC. Translating gives CAISGGAGDDGYTF. The gene calls are TRBV10-3 and TRBJ1-2; D may be TRBD1 (6 bases). Trimming took 6 bases from V and 6 from J, leaving 17 bases between them. The CDR3 contains 14 residues. Germline values: CDR1 ENHRY, CDR2 SYGVKD.

As concerns this clonotype: A much larger clone is a single base away; this may be a read error. The CDR3 protein is CSVGATNEKRFF. DNA for the CDR3: TGCAGCGTTGGCGCAACTAATGAAAAACGGTTTTTT. This chain links TRBV29-1 with TRBJ1-4, with unresolved D. The CDR3 has 12 amino acids. The V gene's germline CDR1 is SQVTM and CDR2 ANQGSEA.

There are a few counts of this clonotype. The chain's CDR3 is CSARGGPRTSQISYNEQFF. The CDR3 nucleotides read TGCAGTGCTAGAGGCGGACCTAGGACTAGCCAAATTTCCTACAATGAGCAGTTCTTC. The V gene is TRBV20-1, the J gene TRBJ2-1, with 8 positions matching TRBD2. This CDR3 has 19 amino acids. The germline CDR1 and CDR2 sequences are DFQATT and SNEGSKA (reference sequence). Germline trimming cut 1 base from V and 1 base from J; bases unmatched to any gene: 15.

This clonotype was seen ten or more times. The V and J genes are TRBV29-1 and TRBJ2-7; TRBD1 or TRBD2 may be the D gene (5 bases each). Trimming removed 1 base from V and 7 bases from J, with 8 bases in between. Per germline, CDR1 SQVTM and CDR2 ANQGSEA. The CDR3 runs to 11 residues. The CDR3, as DNA: TGCAGCGTTGAAGTGGGACGAGAGCAGTACTTC. Translating it yields CSVEVGREQYF.

As regards this clonotype: A much larger clone differs by one base, so this may be a read error. The chain recombines TRBV6-2 or TRBV6-3 with TRBJ2-7; D uncertain. CDR3 size: 14 residues. In germline, CDR1 is MNHEY, CDR2 SVGEGT. CDR3 sequence: CVSSYTDQMSEQYF. CDR3 coding DNA: TGTGTCAGCAGTTACACTGACCAGATGAGTGAGCAGTACTTC.

There are a few counts of this clonotype. This chain connects TRBV20-1 to TRBJ2-7; D is ambiguous. Germline values: CDR1 DFQATT, CDR2 SNEGSKA (reference sequence). The V and J ends lost 6 bases and 2 bases respectively, with 14 bases between them. The CDR3 has 13 amino acids. This CDR3 reads CSANPDLTYEQYF. CDR3 nucleotide sequence: TGCAGTGCAAACCCTGACTTAACCTACGAGCAGTACTTC.

CDR3 DNA sequence: TGCGCCAGCAGCCCCGGACAGGGGGGGAGTGAGCAGTTCTTC. Translated, it gives CASSPGQGGSEQFF. The J gene is TRBJ2-1, the V gene TRBV5-1, with TRBD1 matching 10 bases. The germline V gene encodes CDR1 SGHRS and CDR2 YFSETQ. The J segment lost 9 bases and the V segment lost 4 bases, leaving 7 bases of the junction unmatched. CDR3 size: 14 residues.

This clonotype has a handful of counts. The rearrangement links TRBV20-1 to TRBJ1-2; D perhaps matches TRBD1 (6 bases). This CDR3 comprises 13 residues. V lost 5 bases, J lost 10 bases, and 20 bases lay in between. The germline gives CDR1 DFQATT, CDR2 SNEGSKA (reference sequence). The CDR3 DNA is TGCAGTGCTTCCCTCGACAGGAGAGACACCTACACCTTC. Protein product: CSASLDRRDTYTF.

The chain uses TRBV3-1 and TRBJ2-3; no firm D call. This CDR3 is 15 amino acids long. The V gene lost 2 bases and the J gene lost 0 bases, with 9 bases spanning the gap. Germline values: CDR1 LGHDT, CDR2 YNNKEL (reference sequence). CDR3 region: CASSQIVGSTDTQYF. In DNA, the CDR3 is TGTGCCAGCAGCCAAATCGTGGGTAGCACAGATACGCAGTATTTT.

This chain connects TRBV28 to TRBJ2-5; unclear D gene. Germline CDR1 and CDR2: MDHEN and SYDVKM. V was shortened by 5 bases and J by 4 bases, with 8 bases between the two germline ends. The CDR3 contains 12 residues. CDR3 sequence reads: CASSRQVETQYF. CDR3 bases: TGTGCCAGCAGTAGGCAGGTAGAGACCCAGTACTTC.

This clonotype was counted only a few times. The rearrangement uses TRBV15 and TRBJ1-4; D remains unclear. CDR1 is LNHNV and CDR2 is YYDKDF in the germline V gene (reference sequence). The CDR3 totals 13 residues. Trimming took 3 bases from V and 7 from J, leaving 9 bases between them. CDR3 sequence (DNA): TGTGCCACCAGCAGTGGACCCGGTGAAAAACTGTTTTTT. This codes for CATSSGPGEKLFF.

This clonotype occurred a few times. The V gene is TRBV7-8, the J gene TRBJ1-5; maybe TRBD1 (6 bases). V dropped 4 bases and J dropped 0 bases, with 16 bases sitting between them. In germline, CDR1 is SGHVS, CDR2 FQNEAQ. The CDR3 has 17 amino acids. The CDR3 spells CASSSRGALNSNQPQHF. DNA for the CDR3: TGTGCCAGCAGCTCACGGGGGGCCCTTAATAGCAATCAGCCCCAGCATTTT.

This clonotype has more than one count but fewer than ten. The chain employs TRBV19 and TRBJ2-1, with TRBD2 identical over 11 bases. The CDR3 has 16 amino acids. With 0 bases clipped from V and 6 bases from J, the junction kept 4 bases outside the gene matches. Germline CDR1 and CDR2: LNHDA and SQIVND (reference sequence). This chain's CDR3 is CASSIDLAGGVNEQFF. Here the CDR3 DNA reads TGTGCCAGTAGTATAGACCTAGCGGGGGGAGTCAATGAGCAGTTCTTC.

The gene calls are TRBV7-2 and TRBJ1-1; no definite D call. Trimming left V 5 bases short and J 10 bases short, with 20 bases between. The CDR3 extends over 14 amino acids. Germline V gene lookup returns CDR1 SGHTA and CDR2 FQGNSA. The CDR3 protein is CASSLDTVAAGAFF. As DNA, the CDR3 is TGTGCCAGCAGCCTAGATACGGTGGCGGCTGGAGCTTTCTTT.

This clonotype was seen at least ten times. The gene calls are TRBV6-5 and TRBJ2-4; D is possibly TRBD2 (5 bases). Deletions cut 5 bases from V and 1 base from J, with 12 bases between. The germline V gene has CDR1 MNHEY and CDR2 SVGAGI. The CDR3 is 15 amino acids. CDR3 protein: CASSVLRAAKNIQYF. The CDR3 nucleotides read TGTGCCAGCAGTGTCCTGAGGGCGGCCAAAAACATTCAGTACTTC.

V usage is TRBV28 and J usage is TRBJ2-4; 7 bases match TRBD2. Matching the DNA end better, TRBJ2-7 makes the J call doubtful. Germline V gene lookup returns CDR1 MDHEN and CDR2 SYDVKM. CDR3 length equals 14 residues. The CDR3 DNA is TGTGCCAGCAGTTTAGGAGGGGAGGGTTACGAGCAGTACTTC. Translating it yields CASSLGGEGYEQYF.